This T cell receptor (beta chain) was recovered during a study of vaccination effects on CD4 cells after COVID-19. Antigen-specific CD4+ T cells expanded by the ViraFEST assay with viral peptide pools were then sequenced. With approximately 10 days of culture completed, CD4+ T cells were isolated. Vaccine recipients lacked prior SARS-CoV-2 infection and had negative nucleocapsid antibodies. Trimming removed 5 bases from V and 4 bases from J, with 15 bases in between. This CDR3 region has 15 residues. Germline V gene sequence: CDR1 SGHTA, CDR2 FQGNSA. The data were produced by immunoSEQ multiplex PCR, yet TCRdb's version contains in-frame clones alone and is incomplete. The sample carries 30,000 to 45,000 clones, approximately 68% recorded once. In regard to this clone: Its matching antigen is unknown.

The material sequenced was CD4+ T cells from PBMCs cultured with HCoV-OC43 spike peptides, taken before COVID-19 vaccination. As for subset: HCoV-OC43 spike overlapping peptide pool stimulation. This receptor was identified in a human donor who received a COVID-19 vaccine. V gene TRBV7-2 combines with J gene TRBJ2-1; perhaps D is TRBD1 or TRBD2 (5 bases each). CDR3 amino acids: CASSARWGGYNEQFF. Here the CDR3 DNA reads TGTGCCAGCAGCGCACGGTGGGGCGGGTACAATGAGCAGTTCTTC.